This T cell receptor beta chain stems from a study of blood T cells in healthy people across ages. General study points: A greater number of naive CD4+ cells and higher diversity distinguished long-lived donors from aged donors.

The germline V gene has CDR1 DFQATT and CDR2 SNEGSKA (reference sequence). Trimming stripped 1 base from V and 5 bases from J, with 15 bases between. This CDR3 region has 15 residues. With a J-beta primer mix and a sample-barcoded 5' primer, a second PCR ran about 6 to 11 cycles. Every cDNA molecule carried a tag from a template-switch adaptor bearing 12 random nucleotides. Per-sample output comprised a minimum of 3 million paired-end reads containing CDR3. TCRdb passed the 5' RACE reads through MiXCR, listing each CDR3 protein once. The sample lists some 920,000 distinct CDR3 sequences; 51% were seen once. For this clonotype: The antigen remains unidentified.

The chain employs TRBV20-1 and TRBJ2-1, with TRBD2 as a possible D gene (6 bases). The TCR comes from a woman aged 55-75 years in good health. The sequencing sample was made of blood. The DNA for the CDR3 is TGCAGTGCTAGAGTTGGGCGGGAATATGACAATGAGCAGTTCTTC. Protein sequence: CSARVGREYDNEQFF.